This T cell receptor (beta chain) was identified in a study of OX40 agonist ivuxolimab in advanced cancers. In the study overall: Patients were infused with ivuxolimab every 2 weeks at 0.01 to 10 mg/kg. Earlier treatment with anti-PD-1, anti-PD-L1 or anti-CTLA-4 was permitted, and roughly 40% had received some.

Assay: immunoSEQ multiplex PCR; the TCRdb copy retains only in-frame clones and omits some. The table records 66,000 or so clones, about nine tenths of them present only once. This clone was seen a handful of times. Its antigen is currently unknown. Study conclusions and caveats: At 0.1 to 3.0 mg/kg and by week 6, clonal expansion occurred in CD4+ and CD8+ blood T cells.

CDR1 is SGDLS and CDR2 is YYNGEE in the germline V gene. The CDR3 loop spans 14 amino acids. Trimming left V 2 bases short and J 6 bases short, with 11 bases between. Material: CD4+ or CD8+ T cells sorted from blood, obtained in a trial of the OX40 agonist ivuxolimab. This clonotype was sampled from an adult with an advanced solid tumor such as melanoma, head and neck, liver or kidney cancer. The chain links TRBV9 to TRBJ2-2; no firm D call. The CDR3 reads CASSVTGSAGELFF. Written as DNA, the CDR3 is TGTGCCAGCAGCGTTACCGGGTCCGCCGGGGAGCTGTTTTTT.